The clone carrying this T cell receptor (beta chain) turned up a few times. Its antigen is as yet unknown. One junction end disagrees with the germline gene, perhaps due to a read error. This entry comes from a study of blood T cells in healthy people across ages. Every donor contributed about 10 milliliters of peripheral blood by blood draw. There were at least 5 micrograms of total RNA extracted from every sample. The second PCR ran 7 to 11 cycles with a sample-barcoded 5' primer and J-beta primers. TCRdb processed the 5' RACE reads anew with MiXCR; each CDR3 protein has one entry. The sample records about 1.6 million distinct CDR3 sequences, about 35% being singletons. This CDR3 spans 17 amino acids. Germline CDR1 and CDR2: MDHEN and SYDVKM. Overall study findings and caveats: Greater diversity and more naive CD4+ cells were seen in long-lived donors than in aged donors.

This chain links TRBV28 with TRBJ2-7, with 13 bases identical to TRBD2. Gene TRBJ2-5 matches the end of the DNA better, so the J call may be wrong. The clonotype originates from a woman aged 25-40 years in good health. Sequencing was carried out using blood. The CDR3 sequence is CASSVTSGRSLQGTQYF. The CDR3 DNA follows: TGTGCCAGCAGTGTGACTAGCGGGAGGTCCCTACAAGGGACCCAGTACTTC.